The 12 T cell receptor beta chains below all came from one sample that was sequenced in a study of cytomegalovirus exposure and HLA in healthy donors. The PCR employed 60 Vbeta primers together with 13 Jbeta primers. Libraries were prepared by immunoSEQ multiplex PCR; TCRdb keeps only in-frame clonotypes and omits some of them. There are some 120,000 clones in the sample; about four fifths occur only once, and roughly 1.8% lies in the top ten. Sequencing was performed on PBMCs. These receptors were obtained from a man aged 18-30 years in good health and CMV-seronegative.

This chain links TRBV27 with TRBJ2-7, with TRBD1 identical over 9 bases. The CDR3 is 14 residues long. The junction had 9 bases not matched to a gene; V was cut back by 6 bases and J by 6 bases. Germline assignment: CDR1 MNHEY and CDR2 SMNVEV (reference sequence). Here the CDR3 DNA reads TGTGCCAGCAGACCCCGGGACAGGGTCGTCGAGCAGTACTTC. This sequence encodes CASRPRDRVVEQYF.

Concerning this clone: The junction departs from the called germline gene at one end, perhaps through a read error. Different DNA sequences within this sample yield the same CDR3. The chain recombines TRBV6-5 with TRBJ1-2; maybe TRBD1 (5 bases). The length of the CDR3 is 14 residues. In germline, CDR1 is MNHEY, CDR2 SVGAGI. The DNA of the CDR3 is TGTGCCAGCAGTAACTCGGGGGGAAACTATGGCTACACCTTC. It specifies CASSNSGGNYGYTF.

The gene calls are TRBV5-5 and TRBJ2-3; 10 positions agree with TRBD2. The CDR3 is 17 residues long. V trimming: 0 bases; J trimming: 1 base; junction bases outside the gene matches: 5. From germline, CDR1 is SGHKS and CDR2 YYEKEE (reference sequence). The DNA of the CDR3 is TGTGCCAGCAGCTTGGCGGGGCTAGCGGGGGGCACAGATACGCAGTATTTT. Amino acids: CASSLAGLAGGTDTQYF.

The chain links TRBV4-3 to TRBJ1-2, with D tentatively TRBD1 (6 bases). The CDR3 spans 15 residues. Germline CDR1 and CDR2: LGHNA and YSLEER. V was clipped by 3 bases and J by 4 bases, with 15 bases between them. The DNA of the CDR3 is TGCGCCAGCAGCCAGACGACAGGAGGAGTCTATGGCTACACCTTC. The encoded protein is CASSQTTGGVYGYTF.

The V and J genes are TRBV6-5 and TRBJ1-4, with 7 nucleotides matching TRBD1. The CDR3 covers 14 residues. With 4 bases clipped from V and 8 bases from J, the junction kept 7 bases outside the gene matches. Germline-derived CDR1 and CDR2 are MNHEY and SVGAGI. The CDR3 is CASSLFGTAEKLFF. The DNA of the CDR3 is TGTGCCAGCAGTTTGTTCGGGACAGCCGAAAAACTGTTTTTT.

The rearrangement uses TRBV7-3 and TRBJ2-7; TRBD2 aligns across 9 bases. Looked up from germline, CDR1 is SGHTA and CDR2 is FQGTGA. The trim removed 1 base at V and 2 bases at J, leaving 0 bases unmatched. The CDR3 has 14 residues. This chain's CDR3 is CASSLSGGAYEQYF. CDR3 DNA sequence: TGTGCCAGCAGCTTAAGCGGGGGGGCCTACGAGCAGTACTTC.

This clone was observed a single time. The CDR3 reads CASRLGGRTDTQYF. CDR3 sequence (DNA): TGTGCCAGCAGACTCGGGGGTCGCACAGATACGCAGTATTTT. The J gene is TRBJ2-3, the V gene TRBV6-5, with D maybe TRBD2 (6 bases). CDR1 MNHEY and CDR2 SVGAGI come from the germline V gene. The CDR3 has 14 residues. V was trimmed by 6 bases and J by 1 base, leaving 11 bases between them.

This sequence joins TRBV10-3 and TRBJ2-7, with 8 bases fitting TRBD2. The trim removed 0 bases at V and 1 base at J, leaving 8 bases unmatched. CDR3 length: 17 residues. Germline CDR1 ENHRY, CDR2 SYGVKD. This CDR3 is CAISESPGGASSYEQYF. The CDR3 nucleotides are TGTGCCATCAGTGAGTCACCGGGGGGGGCATCATCCTACGAGCAGTACTTC.

The chain carries TRBV4-3 and TRBJ2-5, with 8 bases that match TRBD1. The J call may be faulty, since TRBJ2-7 better matches the DNA end. This CDR3 is 17 amino acids long. Germline assignment: CDR1 LGHNA and CDR2 YSLEER. The CDR3 region has the DNA TGCGCCAGCAGCCAAGAGCTCACAGGGGGGAGGACCTTCGAGCAGTACTTC. Protein: CASSQELTGGRTFEQYF.

The rearrangement joins TRBV5-5 to TRBJ1-6, with 10 bases aligning to TRBD1. Trimming at V came to 6 bases and at J to 10 bases, leaving 16 bases not matched to a gene. The CDR3 length is 17 residues. Per germline, CDR1 SGHKS and CDR2 YYEKEE (reference sequence). CDR3 protein: CASTKFPGQGSDSPLHF. DNA for the CDR3: TGTGCCAGCACTAAATTCCCGGGACAGGGGAGCGACTCACCCCTCCACTTT. The full variable domain, in which reference TRBV5-5 and TRBJ1-6 provide the parts outside the CDR3, is DAGVTQSPTHLIKTRGQQVTLRCSPISGHKSVSWYQQVLGQGPQFIFQYYEKEERGRGNFPDRFSARQFPNYSSELNVNALLLGDSALYLCASTKFPGQGSDSPLHFGNGTRLTVT.

The table lists this clone with a few counts. This chain links TRBV11-3 with TRBJ2-7; TRBD2 aligns across 7 bases. CDR1 is SGHNT, CDR2 YENEEA, per germline. V was pared by 1 base and J by 3 bases, with 0 bases of the junction left unmatched. This CDR3 region has 13 residues. CDR3 coding DNA: TGTGCCAGCAGCTTAGGGGGGGGCTACGAGCAGTACTTC. Its protein is CASSLGGGYEQYF.

V is TRBV5-6 and J is TRBJ1-1; D is perhaps TRBD1 (6 bases). Germline CDR1 reads SGHDT; CDR2 reads YYEEEE. V dropped 2 bases and J dropped 0 bases, with 14 bases sitting between them. The CDR3 is 16 amino acids. CDR3 in amino acids: CASSLQGGVMNTEAFF. The CDR3, as DNA: TGTGCCAGCAGCTTACAGGGAGGGGTGATGAACACTGAAGCTTTCTTT.